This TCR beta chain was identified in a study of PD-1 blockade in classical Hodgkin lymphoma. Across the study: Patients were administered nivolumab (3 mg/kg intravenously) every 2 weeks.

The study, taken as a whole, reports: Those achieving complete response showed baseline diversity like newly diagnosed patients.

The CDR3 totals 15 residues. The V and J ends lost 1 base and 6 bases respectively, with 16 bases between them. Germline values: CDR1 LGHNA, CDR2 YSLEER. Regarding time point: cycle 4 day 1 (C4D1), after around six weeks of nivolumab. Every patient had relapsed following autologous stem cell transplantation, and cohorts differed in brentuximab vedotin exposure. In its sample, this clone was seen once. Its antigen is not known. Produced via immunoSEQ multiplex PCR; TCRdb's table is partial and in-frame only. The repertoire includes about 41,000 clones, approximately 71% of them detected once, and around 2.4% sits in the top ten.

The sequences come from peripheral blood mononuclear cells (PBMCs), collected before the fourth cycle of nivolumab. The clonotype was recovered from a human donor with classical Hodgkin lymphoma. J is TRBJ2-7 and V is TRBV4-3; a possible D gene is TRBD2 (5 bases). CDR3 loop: CASSQGVGSGSEQYF. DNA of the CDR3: TGCGCCAGCAGCCAAGGCGTAGGTTCGGGAAGCGAGCAGTACTTC.